Given below is one T cell receptor (beta chain) in context. TCRdb's copy holds only in-frame clones and misses some; the assay was immunoSEQ multiplex PCR. The sample lists approximately 68,000 clones, under 95% occurring once. This record belongs to a study of OX40 agonist ivuxolimab in advanced cancers. Background on the study: Prior therapy, whether anti-PD-1, anti-PD-L1 or anti-CTLA-4, was allowed, and more than 35% had some.

The CDR3 extends over 13 amino acids. Trimming stripped 11 bases from V and 0 bases from J, with 13 bases between. CDR1 and CDR2 from the germline V gene are LNHDA and SQIVND (reference sequence). The sequencing here drew on CD4+ or CD8+ T cells sorted from blood, taken in a trial of the OX40 agonist ivuxolimab. The rearrangement links TRBV19 to TRBJ1-1; D call uncertain. The source of this sequence is an adult with an advanced solid tumor such as melanoma, head and neck, liver or kidney cancer. For the CDR3, the DNA is TGTGCCTCCAAGGACGGCTTGAACACTGAAGCTTTCTTT. It yields the protein CASKDGLNTEAFF.